This entry lists 30 T cell receptor beta chains sequenced from one sample in a study of cytomegalovirus exposure and HLA in healthy donors. PCR employed 60 Vbeta and 13 Jbeta primers. Generated by immunoSEQ multiplex PCR, the TCRdb table keeps only in-frame clones and is missing some. The sample lists 85,000 to 100,000 clones; around 89% were seen once. The specimen sequenced was PBMCs. These receptors all stem from a man aged 18 to 29 in good health and CMV-seronegative.

This clone has just one count. This sequence joins TRBV19 and TRBJ2-3, with 15 bases matching TRBD2. The CDR3 is 22 amino acids. Trimming removed 4 bases from V and 0 bases from J; junction bases left unmatched: 17. CDR1 is LNHDA, CDR2 SQIVND, per germline (reference sequence). CDR3 amino acids: CASSTRTGQRTSGRASTDTQYF. The CDR3 DNA sequence: TGTGCCAGTAGTACCCGGACAGGACAGCGGACTAGCGGGAGGGCGAGCACAGATACGCAGTATTTT.

This chain joins TRBV7-9 and TRBJ1-1, with D perhaps TRBD1 (6 bases). Germline V lookup: CDR1 SEHNR, CDR2 FQNEAQ (reference sequence). The germline V and J ends were trimmed by 4 bases and 4 bases, with 19 bases remaining between them. The CDR3 has 16 amino acids. The CDR3 here is CASSSPTGSPSTEAFF. CDR3 nucleotides: TGTGCCAGCAGCTCCCCTACAGGGTCCCCGAGCACTGAAGCTTTCTTT.

This clone was seen just once. V gene TRBV18 combines with J gene TRBJ1-1; D is perhaps TRBD1 (5 bases). Germline V lookup: CDR1 KGHSH, CDR2 LQKENI. The CDR3 has 14 residues. V was clipped by 1 base and J by 4 bases, with 10 bases between them. The CDR3 loop is CASSPRGRGTEAFF. The CDR3 coding sequence is TGTGCCAGCTCACCACGGGGCAGAGGCACTGAAGCTTTCTTT.

The rearrangement links TRBV28 to TRBJ2-7, with D tentatively TRBD2 (6 bases). This CDR3 is built from 14 residues. Trimming cost V 8 bases and J 3 bases, with 17 bases left between them. Germline V gene lookup returns CDR1 MDHEN and CDR2 SYDVKM. Written as DNA, the CDR3 is TGTGCCAGCCTGAGGAGGGCGGGAAGCTACGAGCAGTACTTC. Translation: CASLRRAGSYEQYF.

The rearrangement uses TRBV30 and TRBJ2-7; weak D call: TRBD1 (5 bases). Deletions cut 5 bases from V and 0 bases from J, with 20 bases between. Germline CDR1 GTSNPN, CDR2 SVGIG (reference sequence). This CDR3 region has 16 residues. In DNA form, the CDR3 reads TGTGCCTGGGAAGGGCGCAAGGGGCTTAGCTCCTACGAGCAGTACTTC. This translates into CAWEGRKGLSSYEQYF.

The gene calls are TRBV5-1 and TRBJ2-2, with 7 bases aligning to TRBD1. This CDR3 has 16 residues. V lost 4 bases, J lost 3 bases, and 9 bases stayed unmatched. Germline V gene sequence: CDR1 SGHRS, CDR2 YFSETQ. Here the CDR3 reads CASSRSRTGDTGELFF. CDR3 nucleotide sequence: TGCGCCAGCAGCCGTTCTAGGACAGGAGACACCGGGGAGCTGTTTTTT.

The V gene is TRBV19, the J gene TRBJ1-4, with TRBD1 matching 10 bases. The germline V gene has CDR1 LNHDA and CDR2 SQIVND (reference sequence). The trim removed 3 bases at V and 7 bases at J, leaving 11 bases unmatched. The CDR3 has 17 amino acids. CDR3 sequence reads: CASSIFSGTGVFEKLFF. The CDR3 DNA reads TGTGCCAGTAGTATCTTTTCCGGGACAGGGGTGTTTGAAAAACTGTTTTTT.

The V gene is TRBV7-8, the J gene TRBJ1-1; D remains ambiguous. The V gene's germline CDR1 is SGHVS and CDR2 FQNEAQ. This CDR3 has 16 residues. Trimming shortened V by 2 bases and J by 6 bases, and 19 bases separated the two germline ends. The CDR3 loop is CASSLKPIRTVPEAFF. For the CDR3, the DNA is TGTGCCAGCAGCTTAAAGCCCATAAGAACGGTTCCTGAAGCTTTCTTT. Filled out from reference TRBV7-8 and TRBJ1-1, the complete variable domain reads GAGVSQSPRYKVAKRGQDVALRCDPISGHVSLFWYQQALGQGPEFLTYFQNEAQLDKSGLPSDRFFAERPEGSVSTLKIQRTQQEDSAVYLCASSLKPIRTVPEAFFGQGTRLTVV.

This chain uses TRBV7-2 with TRBJ2-7, with D maybe TRBD1 (5 bases). This CDR3 has 15 amino acids. Germline V gives CDR1 SGHTA, CDR2 FQGNSA. Trimming cost V 1 base and J 0 bases, with 10 bases left between them. In DNA form, the CDR3 reads TGTGCCAGCAGCTTAGTCGACAGATCCTCCTACGAGCAGTACTTC. Encoded protein: CASSLVDRSSYEQYF.

The chain employs TRBV12-5 and TRBJ1-1; tentatively, D is TRBD1 (6 bases). CDR3 length equals 14 residues. Trimming stripped 9 bases from V and 0 bases from J, with 14 bases between. Germline V CDR1 and CDR2: LGHNT, FRNRAP. The DNA for the CDR3 is TGTGCTAGCTCTATCGGGGACATGAACACTGAAGCTTTCTTT. It yields the protein CASSIGDMNTEAFF.

The V gene is TRBV4-3, the J gene TRBJ1-1; 8 bases fit TRBD1. The CDR3 loop spans 14 amino acids. V shed 3 bases, J shed 6 bases, and the junction held 6 bases outside the gene matches. Germline values: CDR1 LGHNA, CDR2 YSLEER. CDR3 region: CASSQDRVRAEAFF. DNA for the CDR3: TGCGCCAGCAGCCAGGACAGGGTTCGGGCTGAAGCTTTCTTT.

The chain's CDR3 is CASSSGQAYGYTF. As DNA, the CDR3 is TGTGCCAGCAGTTCGGGACAGGCGTATGGCTACACCTTC. The rearrangement uses TRBV6-5 and TRBJ1-2; TRBD1 matches 8 bases. V shed 4 bases and J 5 bases; nucleotides not matched to a gene: 3. The CDR3 consists of 13 residues. Germline CDR1 MNHEY, CDR2 SVGAGI.

The count of this clone is one. This chain uses TRBV7-9 with TRBJ2-2, with 9 bases lining up with TRBD1. CDR3 length: 15 amino acids. V lost 5 bases, J lost 7 bases, and 8 bases stayed unmatched. Germline assignment: CDR1 SEHNR and CDR2 FQNEAQ (reference sequence). The CDR3, as DNA: TGTGCCAGCAGCATCCACAGGGGGCGAAGCGGGGAGCTGTTTTTT. It specifies CASSIHRGRSGELFF.

The gene calls are TRBV18 and TRBJ2-5; TRBD2 matches at 7 bases. With V trimmed by 4 bases and J by 5 bases, 7 bases remained unmatched. Germline CDR1 is KGHSH and CDR2 is LQKENI. The CDR3 sequence is 14 residues long. The CDR3 protein is CASSRAGPGETQYF. The CDR3 bases are TGTGCCAGCTCACGAGCGGGACCAGGGGAGACCCAGTACTTC.

This chain uses TRBV28 with TRBJ2-5; 8 bases align to TRBD2. Germline lookup yields CDR1 MDHEN and CDR2 SYDVKM. V lost 8 bases and J lost 3; bases outside the gene matches: 11. There are 15 residues in the CDR3. CDR3 DNA sequence: TGTGCCAGCGCCCCTAGCGGGCGGTCTAAAGAGACCCAGTACTTC. This translates into CASAPSGRSKETQYF.

V gene TRBV28 combines with J gene TRBJ1-5; the match to TRBD1 covers 11 bases. V was pared by 3 bases and J by 3 bases, with 4 bases of the junction left unmatched. The CDR3 runs 16 residues. Germline V gene lookup returns CDR1 MDHEN and CDR2 SYDVKM. The CDR3 nucleotides are TGTGCCAGCAGTTTTGGGACAGGGGGGTTCAATCAGCCCCAGCATTTT. Translating gives CASSFGTGGFNQPQHF.

The chain uses TRBV29-1 and TRBJ2-5; a weak D match, TRBD1 (6 bases). This CDR3 has 16 amino acids. Germline V gives CDR1 SQVTM, CDR2 ANQGSEA. V was trimmed by 4 bases and J by 3 bases, leaving 21 bases between them. CDR3 amino acids: CSVVLLQTGLEETQYF. As DNA, the CDR3 is TGCAGCGTTGTGCTCCTCCAAACAGGGTTGGAAGAGACCCAGTACTTC.

The chain's CDR3 is CASSLQRGGDNEQFF. In nucleotides, the CDR3 is TGCGCCAGCAGCCTCCAGAGAGGGGGCGACAATGAGCAGTTCTTC. J is TRBJ2-1 and V is TRBV4-1, with 7 positions matching TRBD1. V lost 4 bases, J lost 5 bases, and 8 bases stayed unmatched. This CDR3 contains 15 residues. Germline CDR1 is MGHRA and CDR2 is YSYEKL.

The chain uses TRBV25-1 and TRBJ2-6; D not certain. Trimming cost V 3 bases and J 0 bases, with 6 bases left between them. CDR3 length: 15 amino acids. The V gene's germline CDR1 is MGHDK and CDR2 SYGVNS. CDR3 residues: CASSDHTSGANVLTF. DNA for the CDR3: TGTGCCAGCAGTGATCACACCTCTGGGGCCAACGTCCTGACTTTC.

The chain recombines TRBV23-1 with TRBJ1-2, with D perhaps matching TRBD1 (5 bases). TRBV23-1 is an ORF for which the function is uncertain. The CDR3 runs 13 residues. With 10 bases removed from V and 2 bases from J, the gap between germline ends came to 14 bases. This CDR3 reads CATVRQPNYGYTF. DNA for the CDR3: TGCGCCACCGTACGACAGCCCAACTATGGCTACACCTTC.

The count of this clone is one. The V gene is TRBV11-3, the J gene TRBJ2-5, with D unclear. The CDR3 has 13 residues. Germline-derived CDR1 and CDR2 are SGHNT and YENEEA. Trimming cost V 1 base and J 1 base, with 4 bases left between them. For the CDR3, the DNA is TGTGCCAGCAGCTTAGGTCTCCAAGAGACCCAGTACTTC. It yields the protein CASSLGLQETQYF.

This clone was observed a single time. Because the CDR3 is missing its conserved closing phenylalanine or tryptophan, this is likely a read error. The DNA for the CDR3 is TGCAGCGTTGGACAGGGTCTGGATCAGCCCCAGCATTCT. This encodes CSVGQGLDQPQHS. This chain connects TRBV29-1 to TRBJ1-5; 7 bases line up with TRBD1. The CDR3 is made up of 13 amino acids. The germline V gene has CDR1 SQVTM and CDR2 ANQGSEA. V dropped 4 bases and J dropped 5; count of bases not matched to a gene: 5.

J is TRBJ2-3 and V is TRBV28, with TRBD2 matching 7 bases. There are 16 residues in the CDR3. Germline values: CDR1 MDHEN, CDR2 SYDVKM. Trimming took 5 bases from V and 4 from J; bases not matched to a gene: 12. CDR3 nucleotide sequence: TGTGCCAGCAGTCTACCCCTTGGCGGGAGCCCAGATACGCAGTATTTT. It is translated as CASSLPLGGSPDTQYF.

J is TRBJ1-5 and V is TRBV19; 7 nucleotides agree with TRBD1. Germline lookup yields CDR1 LNHDA and CDR2 SQIVND (reference sequence). V lost 6 bases, J lost 2 bases, and 4 bases stayed unmatched. The CDR3 spans 14 residues. The CDR3 DNA reads TGTGCCAGTAGCTACAGGGGTGGCAATCAGCCCCAGCATTTT. Translated: CASSYRGGNQPQHF.

The chain links TRBV4-2 to TRBJ2-3; D is unresolved. Germline V gene data show CDR1 as LGHNA and CDR2 as YNFKEQ. V was clipped by 1 base and J by 1 base, with 12 bases between them. The length of the CDR3 is 16 residues. The CDR3 nucleotides are TGTGCCAGCAGCCAAGGCTCCCCGGAGCGCACAGATACGCAGTATTTT. As protein: CASSQGSPERTDTQYF.

The V and J genes are TRBV11-3 and TRBJ2-3; 8 bases line up with TRBD2. Germline-derived CDR1 and CDR2 are SGHNT and YENEEA. The CDR3 spans 16 residues. With 4 bases clipped from V and 4 bases from J, the junction kept 10 bases outside the gene matches. The CDR3 sequence: CASSSSRSGSSDTQYF. CDR3 bases: TGTGCCAGCAGCTCCTCGAGGAGCGGGAGCTCAGATACGCAGTATTTT.

CDR3 DNA: TGTGCCACGACCGGGACTAGCTCCTACAATGAGCAGTTCTTC. Its translation is CATTGTSSYNEQFF. The chain combines TRBV2 with TRBJ2-1, with 8 bases identical to TRBD2. Per the germline V gene, CDR1 is SNHLY and CDR2 is FYNNEI. This CDR3 is 14 amino acids long. J lost 0 bases, V lost 10 bases, and 5 bases had no gene match.

The J gene is TRBJ2-1, the V gene TRBV6-6, with 10 bases identical to TRBD2. The V segment lost 4 bases and the J segment 0 bases; nucleotides outside the gene matches: 3. The CDR3 is 16 residues long. In germline, CDR1 is MNHNY, CDR2 SVGAGI (reference sequence). The CDR3 loop is CASSWASGSSYNEQFF. DNA of the CDR3: TGTGCCAGCAGTTGGGCTAGCGGGAGCTCCTACAATGAGCAGTTCTTC.

As regards this clone: The sample contains more than one DNA sequence encoding this CDR3. This sequence joins TRBV28 and TRBJ2-5; 8 bases are shared with TRBD1. The V segment lost 4 bases and the J segment 0 bases; nucleotides outside the gene matches: 7. From germline, CDR1 is MDHEN and CDR2 SYDVKM. The CDR3 loop spans 16 amino acids. CDR3 in amino acids: CASSSRTGKYQETQYF. CDR3 bases: TGTGCCAGCAGTTCACGGACAGGGAAGTACCAAGAGACCCAGTACTTC.

J is TRBJ2-2 and V is TRBV5-4, with 13 nucleotides matching TRBD2. Germline values: CDR1 SGHNT, CDR2 YYREEE (reference sequence). There are 16 residues in the CDR3. V dropped 4 bases and J dropped 6; count of bases not matched to a gene: 6. The DNA for the CDR3 is TGTGCCAGCAGCCCTGGGACTAGCGGGATCTCCGGGGAGCTGTTTTTT. Protein product: CASSPGTSGISGELFF.